One and the same sample provided the 21 T cell receptor beta chains below, sequenced in a study of naive and memory T cell subsets. The beta constant-region primer was an equimolar mix of two oligonucleotides covering TRBC1 and TRBC2. The ligated cDNA underwent four PCR rounds using SP2 and nested alpha and beta constant-region primers. TCRdb independently ran MiXCR on the UMI-ligation and nested PCR reads; one entry per CDR3 protein. This table holds some 22,000 distinct CDR3 sequences, about 10% found once. The sequenced sample consisted of central memory CD8+ T cells from blood. These receptors were collected from a human donor in good health.

This clonotype was observed at least ten times. The chain carries TRBV20-1 and TRBJ1-1; D gene ambiguous. Looked up from germline, CDR1 is DFQATT and CDR2 is SNEGSKA (reference sequence). Deletions cut 5 bases from V and 3 bases from J, with 10 bases between. This CDR3 has 12 amino acids. CDR3: CSAGLTDTEAFF. The CDR3 DNA is TGCAGTGCTGGCCTTACGGACACTGAAGCTTTCTTT.

This clonotype was seen a few times. This chain uses TRBV20-1 with TRBJ2-7; D may correspond to TRBD1 or TRBD2 (6 bases each). Germline loops: CDR1 DFQATT, CDR2 SNEGSKA (reference sequence). V shed 6 bases and J shed 5 bases, with 20 bases lying between them. The CDR3 is 14 amino acids. The CDR3: CSAREGGDFHEQYF. CDR3 sequence (DNA): TGCAGTGCCCGAGAGGGGGGTGACTTCCACGAGCAGTACTTC.

V and J are TRBV7-9 and TRBJ2-3; the D is unclear. The CDR3 consists of 12 residues. Germline loops: CDR1 SEHNR, CDR2 FQNEAQ (reference sequence). V gave up 7 bases and J gave up 5 bases, with 10 bases separating them. The CDR3 nucleotides read TGTGCCAGCATCGCCCTAGTAGATACGCAGTATTTT. Translation: CASIALVDTQYF. Combining the CDR3 with reference TRBV7-9 and TRBJ2-3 gives the whole variable domain DTGVSQNPRHKITKRGQNVTFRCDPISEHNRLYWYRQTLGQGPEFLTYFQNEAQLEKSRLLSDRFSAERPKGSFSTLEIQRTEQGDSAMYLCASIALVDTQYFGPGTRLTVL.

The V and J genes are TRBV6-6 and TRBJ1-5; D not resolved. V was trimmed by 0 bases and J by 5 bases, leaving 11 bases between them. In germline, CDR1 is MNHNY, CDR2 SVGAGI (reference sequence). This CDR3 has 15 residues. The CDR3 sequence: CASSYSTGEDQPQHF. The DNA of the CDR3 is TGTGCCAGCAGTTACTCCACCGGAGAAGATCAGCCCCAGCATTTT.

This clonotype was seen a few times. The rearrangement uses TRBV7-8 and TRBJ2-1, with TRBD2 identical over 14 bases. From germline, CDR1 is SGHVS and CDR2 FQNEAQ. Germline trimming cut 5 bases from V and 3 bases from J; bases unmatched to any gene: 6. The CDR3 loop spans 17 amino acids. The chain's CDR3 is CASSIGTSGSFYNEQFF. The CDR3 nucleotides are TGTGCCAGCAGCATCGGGACTAGCGGGAGCTTCTACAATGAGCAGTTCTTC. The variable domain in full, completed from reference TRBV7-8 and TRBJ2-1, reads GAGVSQSPRYKVAKRGQDVALRCDPISGHVSLFWYQQALGQGPEFLTYFQNEAQLDKSGLPSDRFFAERPEGSVSTLKIQRTQQEDSAVYLCASSIGTSGSFYNEQFFGPGTRLTVL.

This clonotype was seen ten or more times. The V call is TRBV20-1, the J call TRBJ2-5; a weak D match, TRBD1 (5 bases). Per the germline V gene, CDR1 is DFQATT and CDR2 is SNEGSKA (reference sequence). The CDR3 contains 15 residues. Trimming took off 2 bases at V and 2 bases at J, with 15 bases between the two ends. The CDR3 DNA reads TGCAGTGCTAGACCCTTCGAAGGGGATCAAGAGACCCAGTACTTC. This sequence encodes CSARPFEGDQETQYF.

This clonotype was detected only a few times. The chain uses TRBV12-3 or TRBV12-4 and TRBJ2-2; 8 bases match TRBD1. The V gene end was trimmed by 6 bases and the J gene end by 3 bases; junction bases not matched to a gene: 6. This CDR3 is built from 15 residues. Here the CDR3 reads CASSPGGSYTGELFF. In DNA, the CDR3 is TGTGCCAGCAGCCCAGGGGGCTCGTACACCGGGGAGCTGTTTTTT.

This clonotype occurred many times. This chain uses TRBV20-1 with TRBJ1-2, with D perhaps matching TRBD1 (6 bases). This CDR3 is built from 15 residues. Germline values: CDR1 DFQATT, CDR2 SNEGSKA (reference sequence). Trimming took 6 bases from V and 4 from J, leaving 21 bases between them. CDR3 loop: CSAPYVPGGGYGYTF. Written as DNA, the CDR3 is TGCAGTGCGCCCTACGTTCCGGGAGGGGGCTATGGCTACACCTTC.

The gene calls are TRBV27 and TRBJ1-5, with 8 bases that match TRBD1. This CDR3 contains 13 residues. Per the germline V gene, CDR1 is MNHEY and CDR2 is SMNVEV (reference sequence). V trimming: 7 bases; J trimming: 6 bases; junction bases outside the gene matches: 5. For the CDR3, the DNA is TGTGCCAGCACAGGGGGCTCTGGTCAGCCCCAGCATTTT. It codes for CASTGGSGQPQHF.

This clonotype showed up just a few times. The chain joins TRBV28 to TRBJ2-7; no clear D. Trimming stripped 6 bases from V and 0 bases from J, with 12 bases between. This CDR3 has 14 amino acids. Germline V gene data show CDR1 as MDHEN and CDR2 as SYDVKM. DNA of the CDR3: TGTGCCAGCAGCCCCCATGGCACCTCCTACGAGCAGTACTTC. This sequence encodes CASSPHGTSYEQYF. Based on the CDR3 plus reference TRBV28 and TRBJ2-7, the full variable domain is DVKVTQSSRYLVKRTGEKVFLECVQDMDHENMFWYRQDPGLGLRLIYFSYDVKMKEKGDIPEGYSVSREKKERFSLILESASTNQTSMYLCASSPHGTSYEQYFGPGTRLTVT.

The chain uses TRBV28 and TRBJ2-2; D unresolved. V lost 3 bases and J lost 7, with 6 bases in between. Germline loops: CDR1 MDHEN, CDR2 SYDVKM. There are 12 residues in the CDR3. CDR3 sequence: CASSFENGELFF. In DNA, the CDR3 is TGTGCCAGCAGTTTCGAAAACGGGGAGCTGTTTTTT.

The J gene is TRBJ1-4, the V gene TRBV30, with TRBD1 matching over 8 bases. J gave up 7 bases and V 0 bases, and 7 bases lay outside the gene matches. Germline V gene lookup returns CDR1 GTSNPN and CDR2 SVGIG (reference sequence). The CDR3 extends over 15 amino acids. The CDR3 DNA reads TGTGCCTGGAGTGTACATGCAGGGGGCAGTGAAAAACTGTTTTTT. Protein sequence: CAWSVHAGGSEKLFF. Complete variable domain (other parts from reference TRBV30 and TRBJ1-4): SQTIHQWPATLVQPVGSPLSLECTVEGTSNPNLYWYRQAAGRGLQLLFYSVGIGQISSEVPQNLSASRPQDRQFILSSKKLLLSDSGFYLCAWSVHAGGSEKLFFGSGTQLSVL.

At least ten counts were recorded for this clonotype. This sequence joins TRBV3-1 and TRBJ2-7, with a weak D call TRBD2 (5 bases). The CDR3 totals 12 residues. V was shortened by 4 bases and J by 3 bases, with 7 bases between the two germline ends. CDR1 is LGHDT and CDR2 is YNNKEL in the germline V gene (reference sequence). The CDR3: CASSLGDYEQYF. CDR3 DNA sequence: TGTGCCAGCAGCCTGGGAGACTACGAGCAGTACTTC.

This clonotype is medium-sized within its sample. The V gene is TRBV12-3 or TRBV12-4, the J gene TRBJ2-7, with D perhaps TRBD1 (6 bases). This CDR3 is built from 12 residues. The V end lost 7 bases, the J end lost 4 bases, and 11 bases lay between the germline ends. CDR3 nucleotide sequence: TGTGCCAGCACCGTAACAGGGTACGAGCAGTACTTC. Its translation is CASTVTGYEQYF.

At least ten counts were recorded for this clonotype. This sequence joins TRBV28 and TRBJ2-3, with TRBD2 matching 7 bases. Unmatched junction bases numbered 6, after V lost 6 bases and J lost 0 bases. Germline CDR1 MDHEN, CDR2 SYDVKM. The CDR3 length is 15 residues. CDR3 DNA: TGTGCCAGCAGGGATCTAGCGGATAGCACAGATACGCAGTATTTT. Its translation is CASRDLADSTDTQYF.

This clonotype has ten or more counts. This sequence joins TRBV12-5 and TRBJ2-1; D possibly corresponds to TRBD2 (5 bases). In germline, CDR1 is LGHNT, CDR2 FRNRAP. Trimming left V 5 bases short and J 7 bases short, with 24 bases between. The CDR3 runs to 17 residues. CDR3 bases: TGTGCTAGTGGTCCCAATATGGATAGCGAACCCACAAATGAGCAGTTCTTC. This translates into CASGPNMDSEPTNEQFF.

In this sample, this clonotype turned up a few times. The chain carries TRBV15 and TRBJ1-5; D remains unclear. Per germline, CDR1 LNHNV and CDR2 YYDKDF (reference sequence). CDR3 length: 16 residues. V was cut by 5 bases and J by 7 bases, with 21 bases left in between. Written as DNA, the CDR3 is TGTGCCACCAGCCTCCCCGGTCGGGGAATTGGACAGCCCCAGCATTTT. Amino acid sequence: CATSLPGRGIGQPQHF.

The chain has TRBV7-6 and TRBJ2-2; 7 bases match TRBD2. The germline gives CDR1 SGHVS, CDR2 FNYEAQ. The V segment lost 5 bases and the J segment 6 bases; nucleotides outside the gene matches: 3. CDR3 length: 13 amino acids. The CDR3 nucleotides read TGTGCCAGCAGCCAAAGCGGGGCCGGGGAGCTGTTTTTT. It codes for CASSQSGAGELFF. The entire variable domain, with the rest obtained from reference TRBV7-6 and TRBJ2-2, is as follows: GAGVSQSPRYKVTKRGQDVALRCDPISGHVSLYWYRQALGQGPEFLTYFNYEAQQDKSGLPNDRFSAERPEGSISTLTIQRTEQRDSAMYRCASSQSGAGELFFGEGSRLTVL.

This clonotype has at least ten counts. The V gene is TRBV24-1, the J gene TRBJ2-1; D is possibly TRBD1 or TRBD2 (5 bases each). Between the trimmed V and J ends, which lost 3 bases and 7 bases, there was a span of 18 bases. The germline V gene has CDR1 KGHDR and CDR2 SFDVKD. The CDR3 covers 16 residues. CDR3 DNA sequence: TGTGCCACCAGTGATCCGGCAGGGCTAGCAGCGAATGAGCAGTTCTTC. It encodes CATSDPAGLAANEQFF.

The V gene is TRBV9, the J gene TRBJ2-3, with 7 bases matching TRBD1. CDR3 size: 15 residues. Germline CDR1 is SGDLS and CDR2 is YYNGEE. Trimming cost V 0 bases and J 3 bases; bases outside gene matches: 4. This CDR3 is CASSVEGASTDTQYF. Written as DNA, the CDR3 is TGTGCCAGCAGCGTAGAGGGGGCCAGTACAGATACGCAGTATTTT. Using reference TRBV9 and TRBJ2-3 for the parts outside the CDR3, the full variable domain is DSGVTQTPKHLITATGQRVTLRCSPRSGDLSVYWYQQSLDQGLQFLIQYYNGEERAKGNILERFSAQQFPDLHSELNLSSLELGDSALYFCASSVEGASTDTQYFGPGTRLTVL.

The chain has TRBV6-6 and TRBJ1-6; TRBD1 might be the D (5 bases). Trimming cost V 6 bases and J 0 bases, with 9 bases left between them. Germline V gene data show CDR1 as MNHNY and CDR2 as SVGAGI (reference sequence). This CDR3 is 15 amino acids long. CDR3 region: CASSPGSSYNSPLHF. CDR3 bases: TGTGCCAGCAGCCCAGGGAGCTCCTATAATTCACCCCTCCACTTT.